The present T cell receptor beta chain was sequenced within a study of PD-1 blockade in classical Hodgkin lymphoma. V dropped 6 bases and J dropped 1; count of bases not matched to a gene: 4. CDR1 MGHRA and CDR2 YSYEKL come from the germline V gene. The CDR3 is 14 amino acids. Repertoires were generated with immunoSEQ multiplex PCR, while TCRdb's copy carries only in-frame clones and drops some. The repertoire holds tens of thousands of clones, with around 71% as singletons. This clone was picked up many times. After autologous stem cell transplantation all patients relapsed, and prior brentuximab vedotin exposure differed between cohorts.

The J gene is TRBJ2-5, the V gene TRBV4-1, with 8 bases fitting TRBD2. The sample consisted of peripheral blood mononuclear cells (PBMCs), taken at baseline. The TCR originated in a human donor with classical Hodgkin lymphoma. The CDR3 here is CASSPGGIQETQYF. CDR3 coding DNA: TGCGCCAGCAGTCCGGGAGGGATCCAAGAGACCCAGTACTTC.